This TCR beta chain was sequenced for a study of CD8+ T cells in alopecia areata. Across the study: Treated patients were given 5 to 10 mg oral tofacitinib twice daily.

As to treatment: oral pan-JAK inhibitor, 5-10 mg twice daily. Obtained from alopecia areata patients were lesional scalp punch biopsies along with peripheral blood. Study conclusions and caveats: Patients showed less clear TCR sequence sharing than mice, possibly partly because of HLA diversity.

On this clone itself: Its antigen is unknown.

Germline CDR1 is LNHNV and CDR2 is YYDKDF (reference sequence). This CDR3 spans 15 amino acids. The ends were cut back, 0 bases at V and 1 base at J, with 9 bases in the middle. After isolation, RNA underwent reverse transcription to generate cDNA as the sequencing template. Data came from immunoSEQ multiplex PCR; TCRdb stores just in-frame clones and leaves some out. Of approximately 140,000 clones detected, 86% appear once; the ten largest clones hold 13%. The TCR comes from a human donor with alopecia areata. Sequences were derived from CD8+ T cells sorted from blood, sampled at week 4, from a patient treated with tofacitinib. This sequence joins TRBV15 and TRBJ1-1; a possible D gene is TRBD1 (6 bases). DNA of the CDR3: TGTGCCACCAGCAGAGATGCAGGGGCGAACACTGAAGCTTTCTTT. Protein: CATSRDAGANTEAFF.